This is a list of T cell receptor beta chains from one sample in a study of OX40 agonist ivuxolimab in advanced cancers. Using immunoSEQ multiplex PCR, the repertoire was profiled, and TCRdb retains in-frame clones only, with some absent. This table has just over 30,000 clones, around 87% appearing once. The specimen was CD4+ or CD8+ T cells sorted from blood, collected in a trial of the OX40 agonist ivuxolimab. The receptors come from an adult with an advanced solid tumor such as melanoma, head and neck, liver or kidney cancer. Both conserved end residues are part of each CDR3. A D gene is named only where the DNA matches it firmly. Clone size is not always given. Where it is, it says once, few, many or a class for expanded clones.

v_call: TRBV2; d_call: .; clone_size: .; j_call: TRBJ2-7; cdr3_nt: TGTGCCAGCAGTGGCCGACAGTCCTTGGGTGAGCAGTACTTC; cdr3_aa: CASSGRQSLGEQYF
v_call: TRBV10-3; d_call: .; clone_size: .; j_call: TRBJ2-3; cdr3_nt: TGTGCCATCAGTGCGGGGCGGGACGCAGATACGCAGTATTTT; cdr3_aa: CAISAGRDADTQYF
v_call: TRBV28; d_call: TRBD2; clone_size: .; j_call: TRBJ2-1; cdr3_nt: TGTGCCAGCAGAATACAGACTAGCGGGATCTACAATGAGCAGTTCTTC; cdr3_aa: CASRIQTSGIYNEQFF
v_call: TRBV11-2; d_call: TRBD2; clone_size: once; j_call: TRBJ2-7; cdr3_nt: TGTGCCAGCAGCCAGGGACTAGCCGGGGCCTACGAGCAGTACTTC; cdr3_aa: CASSQGLAGAYEQYF
v_call: TRBV11-3; d_call: .; clone_size: .; j_call: TRBJ2-5; cdr3_nt: TGTGCCAGCAGCCGCCGGTACCAAGAGACCCAGTACTTC; cdr3_aa: CASSRRYQETQYF
v_call: TRBV6-6; d_call: .; clone_size: .; j_call: TRBJ1-4; cdr3_nt: TGTGCCAGCAGGGAGGACAGCTCTAATGAAAAACTGTTTTTT; cdr3_aa: CASREDSSNEKLFF
v_call: TRBV4-2; d_call: TRBD1; clone_size: .; j_call: TRBJ2-2; cdr3_nt: TGTGCCAGCAGCCTATGGGGACAGGGGGAAGACGGGGAGCTGTTTTTT; cdr3_aa: CASSLWGQGEDGELFF
v_call: TRBV7-2; d_call: .; clone_size: few; j_call: TRBJ2-2; cdr3_nt: TGTGCCAGCAGCTTAAGGGCGAGCACCGGGGAGCTGTTTTTT; cdr3_aa: CASSLRASTGELFF
v_call: TRBV19; d_call: TRBD1; clone_size: .; j_call: TRBJ2-7; cdr3_nt: TGTGCCAGTAGGGGACAGAGGGGCGAGCAGTACTTC; cdr3_aa: CASRGQRGEQYF
v_call: TRBV27; d_call: TRBD2; clone_size: .; j_call: TRBJ2-1; cdr3_nt: TGTGCCAGCAAAATTCGACACTTAGCGGGAGGTTACAATGAGCAGTTCTTC; cdr3_aa: CASKIRHLAGGYNEQFF
v_call: TRBV5-4; d_call: TRBD2; clone_size: .; j_call: TRBJ2-3; cdr3_nt: TGTGCCAGCAGCTTGGTGATTAGCGGGAGAACAGATACGCAGTATTTT; cdr3_aa: CASSLVISGRTDTQYF
v_call: TRBV10-1; d_call: .; clone_size: .; j_call: TRBJ2-2; cdr3_nt: TGCGCCAGCAGTGTATCATACACCGGGGAGCTGTTTTTT; cdr3_aa: CASSVSYTGELFF
v_call: TRBV19; d_call: .; clone_size: .; j_call: TRBJ2-5; cdr3_nt: TGTGCCAGTAGTATGATTGGGGGGCCTTCGCAAGAGCAGTACTTC; cdr3_aa: CASSMIGGPSQEQYF
v_call: TRBV4-1; d_call: TRBD1; clone_size: .; j_call: TRBJ1-1; cdr3_nt: TGCGCCAGCAGCAAACTGGACAGGGGGCACACTGAAGCTTTCTTT; cdr3_aa: CASSKLDRGHTEAFF
v_call: TRBV9; d_call: TRBD2; clone_size: .; j_call: TRBJ2-7; cdr3_nt: TGTGCCAGCAGCATTTCGACTAGCGGAGACCCCTCCGAGCAGTACTTC; cdr3_aa: CASSISTSGDPSEQYF
v_call: TRBV23-1; d_call: .; clone_size: .; j_call: TRBJ2-7; cdr3_nt: TGCGCCAGCAGTCAAGGCAGACAAGCGTCCTACGAGCAGTACTTC; cdr3_aa: CASSQGRQASYEQYF
v_call: TRBV11-2; d_call: .; clone_size: .; j_call: TRBJ1-4; cdr3_nt: TGTGCCAGCAGTTTTCGGACAGTTAATGAAAAACTGTTTTTT; cdr3_aa: CASSFRTVNEKLFF
v_call: TRBV4-1; d_call: TRBD2; clone_size: .; j_call: TRBJ2-5; cdr3_nt: TGCGCCAGCAGCCGACTAGCGGGAGGGCAAGAGACCCAGTACTTC; cdr3_aa: CASSRLAGGQETQYF
v_call: TRBV20-1; d_call: .; clone_size: .; j_call: TRBJ2-5; cdr3_nt: TGCAGTGCTAGAGATCAGAGACTGAAGTACTTC; cdr3_aa: CSARDQRLKYF
v_call: TRBV18; d_call: .; clone_size: .; j_call: TRBJ2-6; cdr3_nt: TGTGCCAGCTCAGTGATAGTGACCGTCTCTGGGGCCAACGTCCTGACTTTC; cdr3_aa: CASSVIVTVSGANVLTF
v_call: TRBV2; d_call: .; clone_size: once; j_call: TRBJ2-1; cdr3_nt: TGTGCCAGCAGTGAAGGGCGGGTCAGGGTGTCTACCTACAATGAGCAGTTCTTC; cdr3_aa: CASSEGRVRVSTYNEQFF
v_call: TRBV5-1; d_call: TRBD1; clone_size: .; j_call: TRBJ1-5; cdr3_nt: TGCGCCAGCAGCTTGGGAGGACAGGCCCATCAGCCCCAGCATTTT; cdr3_aa: CASSLGGQAHQPQHF